This T cell receptor beta chain was retrieved from a study of cytomegalovirus exposure and HLA in healthy donors. As to this clone: What it binds is unknown.

In the PCR, 60 Vbeta and 13 Jbeta primers were used. Some clones are missing from TCRdb's copy, which holds only in-frame ones; the method was immunoSEQ multiplex PCR. The profile covers under 85,000 clones, with around 77% appearing a single time and about 4.5% taken by the ten largest. Notes on the study in general: Per a later analysis, 15,000 to 20,000 TCR beta sequences showed association with HLA alleles at 0.05 false discovery rate. A link between a missense DCLRE1C variant and TCR beta V- and J-gene trimming emerged from a later analysis. Within an earlier analysis, most TCR beta V segments proved productive either about 90% or about 30% of the time.

The germline gives CDR1 GTSNPN, CDR2 SVGIG (reference sequence). The CDR3 contains 14 residues. V lost 2 bases, J lost 4 bases, and 15 bases lay in between. The gene calls are TRBV30 and TRBJ2-7, with D tentatively TRBD1 (6 bases). This receptor was identified in a woman between 25 and 40 years old in good health and CMV-seronegative. Sequenced input: PBMCs. For the CDR3, the DNA is TGTGCCTGGAGTACCGGGACAAATAGTTACGAGCAGTACTTC. It translates to CAWSTGTNSYEQYF.